This TCR beta chain was obtained from a study of cytomegalovirus exposure and HLA in healthy donors. This clone was counted once. The PCR made use of 60 Vbeta and 13 Jbeta primers. Assay: immunoSEQ multiplex PCR; the TCRdb copy retains only in-frame clones and omits some. Found here are about 120,000 clones, 70% to 80% of them singletons; the top ten hold more than 15%. Germline V CDR1 and CDR2: SGHKS, YYEKEE (reference sequence). The V and J ends lost 1 base and 3 bases, in that order; junction bases with no gene match: 3. The CDR3 contains 15 residues. Despite likely unrecorded immune exposures, the donors were nominally healthy at the time of sampling.

The source material was PBMCs. V usage is TRBV5-5 and J usage is TRBJ1-5; 8 positions match TRBD1. This TCR came from a man aged 45-65 years in good health and CMV-seropositive. CDR3 nucleotide sequence: TGTGCCAGCAGCTTGACAGGGGGGAACAATCAGCCCCAGCATTTT. Its translation is CASSLTGGNNQPQHF. The entire variable domain, with the rest obtained from reference TRBV5-5 and TRBJ1-5, is as follows: DAGVTQSPTHLIKTRGQQVTLRCSPISGHKSVSWYQQVLGQGPQFIFQYYEKEERGRGNFPDRFSARQFPNYSSELNVNALLLGDSALYLCASSLTGGNNQPQHFGDGTRLSIL.